Sequencing of this T cell receptor (beta chain) was carried out in a study of T cell responses to AZD1222 COVID-19 vaccine. The table came from immunoSEQ multiplex PCR; TCRdb's copy has only in-frame clones and leaves some out. In the table there are under 95,000 clones, 80% to 90% of which are singletons. Germline lookup yields CDR1 LNHDA and CDR2 SQIVND (reference sequence). CDR3 length: 13 residues. V lost 3 bases, J lost 6 bases, and 9 bases lay in between. The rearrangement uses TRBV19 and TRBJ1-5; no firm D call. The sequenced sample was peripheral blood, obtained 28 days after the second AZD1222 dose. This TCR was recovered from an adult who received the AZD1222 COVID-19 vaccine. This chain's CDR3 is CASSMDSVQPQHF. As DNA, the CDR3 is TGTGCCAGTAGTATGGACTCAGTTCAGCCCCAGCATTTT. Supplemented by reference TRBV19 and TRBJ1-5, the full variable domain reads DGGITQSPKYLFRKEGQNVTLSCEQNLNHDAMYWYRQDPGQGLRLIYYSQIVNDFQKGDIAEGYSVSREKKESFPLTVTSAQKNPTAFYLCASSMDSVQPQHFGDGTRLSIL.